A single sample is the source of the 3 T cell receptor beta chains below, sequenced in a study of beta chain features in type 1 diabetes. General study results and limits: Shorter TCRB CDR3s, moderately but significantly so, marked every one of the four CD4+ subsets in Type 1 diabetes patients.

The investigators reverse transcribed all of the isolated RNA, so they sequenced expressed TCRB transcripts. Clones were read by immunoSEQ multiplex PCR, and TCRdb kept only the in-frame ones, dropping some. The sample has roughly 340,000 clones, approximately 12% seen once. The antigens for these receptors are not known. Sequencing was performed on naive CD4+ T cells from blood. The receptors originated from a woman under 30 with type 1 diabetes.

V and J are TRBV19 and TRBJ1-5; 7 nucleotides line up with TRBD1. Germline assignment: CDR1 LNHDA and CDR2 SQIVND (reference sequence). Unmatched junction bases numbered 4, after V lost 4 bases and J lost 1 base. The CDR3 length is 15 residues. In DNA, the CDR3 is TGTGCCAGTAGTAGTGGGACAGTAAGCAATCAGCCCCAGCATTTT. It yields the protein CASSSGTVSNQPQHF.

Regarding this clone: The same CDR3 arises from other DNA sequences in this sample as well. The chain carries TRBV5-1 and TRBJ2-5; 7 nucleotides match TRBD1. The CDR3 is made up of 13 amino acids. CDR1 is SGHRS and CDR2 is YFSETQ in the germline V gene. The ends lost 4 bases at V and 3 bases at J; junction bases unmatched: 3. In nucleotides, the CDR3 is TGCGCCAGCAGCCCTGACAGGGAAGAGACCCAGTACTTC. Protein product: CASSPDREETQYF.

The sample holds a few counts of this clone. The V and J genes are TRBV30 and TRBJ2-7; 7 nucleotides align to TRBD2. The trim removed 2 bases at V and 9 bases at J, leaving 4 bases unmatched. Germline-derived CDR1 and CDR2 are GTSNPN and SVGIG (reference sequence). The CDR3 has 11 residues. The CDR3 loop is CAWSLGGRQYF. The CDR3 DNA is TGTGCCTGGAGTTTGGGGGGGAGGCAGTACTTC.